Listed here are 17 T cell receptor beta chains from one sample, sequenced in a study of blood T cell repertoires in COVID-19. The assay was immunoSEQ multiplex PCR, and TCRdb's table has in-frame clones only and misses some. Counted here are hundreds of thousands of clones, roughly four fifths occurring once; the ten biggest clones make up just under 7.5%. Sequences were obtained from peripheral blood. The receptors were sampled from a woman in her forties or fifties with acute or convalescent COVID-19.

J is TRBJ2-5 and V is TRBV4-1; TRBD2 matches 12 bases. The germline V gene encodes CDR1 MGHRA and CDR2 YSYEKL. This CDR3 region has 18 residues. After removal of 0 bases from V and 2 bases from J, the junction contained 7 bases not matched to a gene. CDR3 residues: CASSQDLGLAGFQETQYF. Written as DNA, the CDR3 is TGCGCCAGCAGCCAAGATCTTGGACTAGCGGGGTTTCAAGAGACCCAGTACTTC.

This clone has only one observation. This chain joins TRBV3-1 (or the pseudogene TRBV3-2) and TRBJ1-2; unclear D gene. The CDR3 contains 15 residues. Trimming stripped 3 bases from V and 3 bases from J, with 14 bases between. The germline V gene has CDR1 LGHDT and CDR2 YNNKEL (reference sequence). The CDR3 protein is CASSQSGISDYGYTF. As DNA, the CDR3 is TGTGCCAGCAGCCAGTCCGGGATCTCCGACTATGGCTACACCTTC.

The chain couples TRBV4-1 to TRBJ2-2; no clear D gene. V was cut by 0 bases and J by 0 bases, with 5 bases left in between. This CDR3 contains 15 residues. CDR1 is MGHRA and CDR2 is YSYEKL in the germline V gene. For the CDR3, the DNA is TGCGCCAGCAGCCAAGAGGCCGCGAACACCGGGGAGCTGTTTTTT. Its protein is CASSQEAANTGELFF.

This chain joins TRBV28 and TRBJ2-6; no clear D gene. Trimming left V 6 bases short and J 0 bases short, with 6 bases between. CDR3 length: 14 amino acids. Germline V CDR1 and CDR2: MDHEN, SYDVKM. CDR3 residues: CASRADSGANVLTF. Here the CDR3 DNA reads TGTGCCAGCAGGGCCGACTCTGGGGCCAACGTCCTGACTTTC.

J is TRBJ1-2 and V is TRBV7-8; a weak D match, TRBD1 (5 bases). V lost 0 bases and J 9 bases, leaving 8 bases between the germline ends. CDR1 is SGHVS and CDR2 is FQNEAQ in the germline V gene. The CDR3 spans 12 residues. CDR3 coding DNA: TGTGCCAGCAGCTTAGCCGCAGGGAGCTACACCTTC. Translation gives CASSLAAGSYTF. Drawing the rest from reference TRBV7-8 and TRBJ1-2, the complete variable domain is GAGVSQSPRYKVAKRGQDVALRCDPISGHVSLFWYQQALGQGPEFLTYFQNEAQLDKSGLPSDRFFAERPEGSVSTLKIQRTQQEDSAVYLCASSLAAGSYTFGSGTRLTVV.

The chain recombines TRBV19 with TRBJ2-3; 14 bases line up with TRBD2. The germline gives CDR1 LNHDA, CDR2 SQIVND (reference sequence). V was pared by 2 bases and J by 4 bases, with 5 bases of the junction left unmatched. CDR3 length: 17 residues. CDR3 region: CASSIHRLAGGSDTQYF. For the CDR3, the DNA is TGTGCCAGTAGTATACATCGACTAGCGGGAGGGTCAGATACGCAGTATTTT.

CDR3 in amino acids: CASSSSSGTQQFF. As DNA, the CDR3 is TGTGCCAGCAGCTCCTCTTCCGGGACTCAGCAGTTCTTC. The genes are TRBV9 and TRBJ2-1; D is possibly TRBD2 (6 bases). V gave up 4 bases and J gave up 11 bases, with 16 bases separating them. This CDR3 comprises 13 residues. Germline CDR1 SGDLS, CDR2 YYNGEE.

The chain carries TRBV6-2 or TRBV6-3 and TRBJ1-1; a possible D gene is TRBD1 (5 bases). In germline, CDR1 is MNHEY, CDR2 SVGEGT. Trimming cost V 6 bases and J 1 base, with 15 bases left between them. The CDR3 extends over 15 amino acids. The CDR3 sequence: CASSGMDGANTEAFF. CDR3 sequence (DNA): TGTGCCAGCAGCGGAATGGATGGGGCGAACACTGAAGCTTTCTTT.

V and J are TRBV10-3 and TRBJ2-7; possible D gene TRBD1, 5 bases. CDR1 ENHRY and CDR2 SYGVKD come from the germline V gene. CDR3 length: 13 amino acids. V shed 0 bases and J shed 3 bases, with 6 bases lying between them. CDR3 in amino acids: CAISESTVYEQYF. The CDR3 nucleotides are TGTGCCATCAGTGAGTCGACAGTCTACGAGCAGTACTTC.

This clone was seen only a few times. The chain carries TRBV19 and TRBJ2-1; TRBD2 agrees at 11 bases. After removal of 6 bases from V and 2 bases from J, the junction contained 3 bases not matched to a gene. The CDR3 contains 15 residues. CDR1 and CDR2 from the germline V gene are LNHDA and SQIVND (reference sequence). The CDR3 sequence: CASRHSGRAYNEQFF. The CDR3 DNA is TGTGCCAGTAGACATAGCGGGAGGGCCTACAATGAGCAGTTCTTC. Based on the CDR3 plus reference TRBV19 and TRBJ2-1, the full variable domain is DGGITQSPKYLFRKEGQNVTLSCEQNLNHDAMYWYRQDPGQGLRLIYYSQIVNDFQKGDIAEGYSVSREKKESFPLTVTSAQKNPTAFYLCASRHSGRAYNEQFFGPGTRLTVL.

The chain links TRBV5-1 to TRBJ1-2, with D possibly being TRBD1 (6 bases). V gave up 4 bases and J gave up 2 bases, with 12 bases separating them. Germline-derived CDR1 and CDR2 are SGHRS and YFSETQ. There are 14 residues in the CDR3. The DNA of the CDR3 is TGCGCCAGCAGCCGGGACACGGAGAACTATGGCTACACCTTC. Residues: CASSRDTENYGYTF.

This clone was detected a few times. The gene calls are TRBV18 and TRBJ2-1, with D possibly matching TRBD2 (5 bases). The V end lost 2 bases, the J end lost 6 bases, and 11 bases lay between the germline ends. The CDR3 totals 14 residues. Germline loops: CDR1 KGHSH, CDR2 LQKENI. CDR3 protein: CASSPIPSPNEQFF. The CDR3 nucleotides read TGTGCCAGCTCACCAATTCCTAGCCCCAATGAGCAGTTCTTC.

The chain couples TRBV5-4 to TRBJ2-7, with 7 bases fitting TRBD2. Per germline, CDR1 SGHNT and CDR2 YYREEE (reference sequence). The CDR3 length is 15 residues. The ends lost 0 bases at V and 2 bases at J; junction bases unmatched: 5. The CDR3 sequence is CASSLASGAAYEQYF. Written as DNA, the CDR3 is TGTGCCAGCAGCTTGGCCAGCGGGGCAGCCTACGAGCAGTACTTC.

As concerns this clone: This specimen includes other DNA sequences encoding the same CDR3. The chain uses TRBV2 and TRBJ1-1; no clear D gene. The CDR3 is made up of 13 amino acids. In germline, CDR1 is SNHLY, CDR2 FYNNEI. Trimming shortened V by 3 bases and J by 1 base, and 6 bases separated the two germline ends. In nucleotides, the CDR3 is TGTGCCAGCAGTGAGAACAGGAACACTGAAGCTTTCTTT. It codes for CASSENRNTEAFF.

V gene TRBV7-2 combines with J gene TRBJ2-6; TRBD2 aligns across 11 bases. Germline CDR1 and CDR2: SGHTA and FQGNSA. CDR3 size: 18 residues. The J segment lost 3 bases and the V segment lost 3 bases, leaving 7 bases of the junction unmatched. CDR3 region: CASSFTLAGDFGANVLTF. DNA of the CDR3: TGTGCCAGCAGCTTTACACTAGCGGGGGATTTTGGGGCCAACGTCCTGACTTTC.

This chain links TRBV6-5 with TRBJ2-3, with 9 bases fitting TRBD1. The V segment lost 8 bases and the J segment 2 bases; nucleotides outside the gene matches: 5. The CDR3 spans 14 residues. Germline CDR1 reads MNHEY; CDR2 reads SVGAGI. CDR3 sequence: CASARDRATDTQYF. CDR3 DNA: TGTGCCAGCGCCCGGGACAGGGCCACAGATACGCAGTATTTT.

This clone has a handful of counts. V and J are TRBV30 and TRBJ2-1; tentative D call: TRBD2 (5 bases). Germline CDR1 and CDR2: GTSNPN and SVGIG (reference sequence). The CDR3 is 14 residues long. The ends were cut back, 2 bases at V and 0 bases at J, with 8 bases in the middle. CDR3 in DNA: TGTGCCTGGAGTTGGCGGGCCTCCTACAATGAGCAGTTCTTC. Residues: CAWSWRASYNEQFF.